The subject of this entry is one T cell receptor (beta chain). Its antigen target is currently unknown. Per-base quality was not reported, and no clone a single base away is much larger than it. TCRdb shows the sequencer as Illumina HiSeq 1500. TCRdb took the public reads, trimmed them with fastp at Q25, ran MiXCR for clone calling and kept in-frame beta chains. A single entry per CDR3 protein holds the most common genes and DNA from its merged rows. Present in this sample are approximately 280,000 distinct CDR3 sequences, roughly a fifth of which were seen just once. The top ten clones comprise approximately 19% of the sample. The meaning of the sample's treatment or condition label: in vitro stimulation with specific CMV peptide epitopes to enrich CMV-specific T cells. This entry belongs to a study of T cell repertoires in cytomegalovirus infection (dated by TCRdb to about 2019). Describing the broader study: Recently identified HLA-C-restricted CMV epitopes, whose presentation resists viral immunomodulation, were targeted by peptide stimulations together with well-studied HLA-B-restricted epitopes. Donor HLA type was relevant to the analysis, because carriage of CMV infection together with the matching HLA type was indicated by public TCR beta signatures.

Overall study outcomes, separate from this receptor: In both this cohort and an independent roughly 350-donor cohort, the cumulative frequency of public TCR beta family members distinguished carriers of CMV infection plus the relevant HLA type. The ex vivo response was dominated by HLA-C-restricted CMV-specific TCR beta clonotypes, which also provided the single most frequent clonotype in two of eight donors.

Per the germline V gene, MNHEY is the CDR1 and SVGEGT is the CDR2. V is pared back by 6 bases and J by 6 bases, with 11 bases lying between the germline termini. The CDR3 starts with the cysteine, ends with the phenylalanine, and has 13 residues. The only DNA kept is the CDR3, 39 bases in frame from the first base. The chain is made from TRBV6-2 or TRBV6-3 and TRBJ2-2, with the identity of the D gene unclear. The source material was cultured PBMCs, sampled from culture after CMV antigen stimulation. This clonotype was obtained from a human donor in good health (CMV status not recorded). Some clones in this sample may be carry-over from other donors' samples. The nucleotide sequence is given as TGTGCCAGCAGCTCAAAGGAAGCCGGGGAGCTGTTTTTT. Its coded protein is CASSSKEAGELFF.